This TCR beta chain was recovered during a study of cytomegalovirus exposure and HLA in healthy donors. The CDR3 totals 18 residues. The V segment lost 5 bases and the J segment 4 bases; nucleotides outside the gene matches: 12. Looked up from germline, CDR1 is MDHEN and CDR2 is SYDVKM. This table comes from immunoSEQ multiplex PCR, and its TCRdb copy is limited to in-frame clones, with some not included. The table has around 160,000 clones, roughly 83% seen once. V usage is TRBV28 and J usage is TRBJ2-3, with 13 nucleotides matching TRBD2. The receptor was derived from a man aged 30 to 45 in good health and CMV-seropositive. Sequencing was done on a sample of PBMCs. CDR3 coding DNA: TGTGCCAGCAGTCGGTATCAAGGACTAGCGGGGGAATCAGATACGCAGTATTTT. This gives the protein CASSRYQGLAGESDTQYF. Looking up the rest from reference TRBV28 and TRBJ2-3 gives the full variable domain: DVKVTQSSRYLVKRTGEKVFLECVQDMDHENMFWYRQDPGLGLRLIYFSYDVKMKEKGDIPEGYSVSREKKERFSLILESASTNQTSMYLCASSRYQGLAGESDTQYFGPGTRLTVL.